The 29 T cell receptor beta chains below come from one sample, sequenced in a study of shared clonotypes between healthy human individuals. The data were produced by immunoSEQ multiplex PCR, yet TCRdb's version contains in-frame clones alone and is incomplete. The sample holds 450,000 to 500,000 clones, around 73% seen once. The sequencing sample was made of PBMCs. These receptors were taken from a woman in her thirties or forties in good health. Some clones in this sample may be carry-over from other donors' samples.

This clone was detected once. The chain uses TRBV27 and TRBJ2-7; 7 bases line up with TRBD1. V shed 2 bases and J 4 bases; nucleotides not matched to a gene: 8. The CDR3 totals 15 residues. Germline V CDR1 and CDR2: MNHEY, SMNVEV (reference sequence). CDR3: CASSLTQGVTYEQYF. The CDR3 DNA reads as TGTGCCAGCAGTTTAACCCAGGGGGTAACATACGAGCAGTACTTC.

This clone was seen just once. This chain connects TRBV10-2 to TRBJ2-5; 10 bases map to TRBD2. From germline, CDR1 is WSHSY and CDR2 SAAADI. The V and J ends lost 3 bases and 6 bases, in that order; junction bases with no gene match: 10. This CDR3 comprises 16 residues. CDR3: CASSDRMGLAPQTQYF. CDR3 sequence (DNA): TGCGCCAGCAGTGACAGGATGGGACTAGCGCCCCAGACCCAGTACTTC.

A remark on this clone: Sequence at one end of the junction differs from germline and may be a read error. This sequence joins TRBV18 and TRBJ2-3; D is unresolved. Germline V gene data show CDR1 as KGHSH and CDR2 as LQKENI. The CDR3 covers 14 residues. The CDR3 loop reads CASSPPTRADTQYF. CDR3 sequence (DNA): TGTGCCAGTTCACCACCGACCCGAGCGGATACGCAGTATTTT.

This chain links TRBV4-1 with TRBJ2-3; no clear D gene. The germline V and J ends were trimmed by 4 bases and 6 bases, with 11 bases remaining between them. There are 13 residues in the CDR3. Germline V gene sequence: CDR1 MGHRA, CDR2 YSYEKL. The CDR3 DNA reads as TGCGCCAGCAGCCCAAGATACGCGGATACGCAGTATTTT. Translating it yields CASSPRYADTQYF.

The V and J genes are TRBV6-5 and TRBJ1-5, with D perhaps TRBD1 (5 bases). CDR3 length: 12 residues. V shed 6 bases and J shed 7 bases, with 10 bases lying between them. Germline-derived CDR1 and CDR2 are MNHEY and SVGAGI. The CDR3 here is CASSPGDQPQHF. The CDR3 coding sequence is TGTGCCAGCAGCCCGGGGGACCAGCCCCAGCATTTT.

In DNA form, the CDR3 reads TGTGCCAGCAATGGACAGGGCGTCTACAATGAGCAGTTCTTC. As protein: CASNGQGVYNEQFF. The chain carries TRBV2 and TRBJ2-1, with TRBD1 matching over 8 bases. The CDR3 has 14 residues. The ends lost 7 bases at V and 3 bases at J; junction bases unmatched: 5. Per the germline V gene, CDR1 is SNHLY and CDR2 is FYNNEI.

The CDR3: CASSLGQGASYEQYF. The CDR3, as DNA: TGCGCCAGCAGCTTGGGACAGGGGGCCTCCTACGAGCAGTACTTC. The chain joins TRBV5-1 to TRBJ2-7; 10 nucleotides match TRBD1. Germline loops: CDR1 SGHRS, CDR2 YFSETQ. V was pared by 0 bases and J by 0 bases, with 0 bases of the junction left unmatched. This CDR3 is built from 15 residues.

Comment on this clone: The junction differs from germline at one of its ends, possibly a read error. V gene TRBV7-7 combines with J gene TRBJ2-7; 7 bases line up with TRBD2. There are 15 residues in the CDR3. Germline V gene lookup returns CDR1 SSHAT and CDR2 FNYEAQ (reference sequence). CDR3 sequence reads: CASSLGAGEGYEQYF. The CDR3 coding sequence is TGTGCTAGCAGCTTAGGGGCGGGAGAGGGATACGAGCAGTACTTC.

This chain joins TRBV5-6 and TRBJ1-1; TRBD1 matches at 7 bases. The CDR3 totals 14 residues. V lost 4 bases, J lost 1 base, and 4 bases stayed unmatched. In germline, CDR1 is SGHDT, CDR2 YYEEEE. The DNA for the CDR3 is TGTGCCAGCAGCATAGACAGGGCGAACACTGAAGCTTTCTTT. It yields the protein CASSIDRANTEAFF.

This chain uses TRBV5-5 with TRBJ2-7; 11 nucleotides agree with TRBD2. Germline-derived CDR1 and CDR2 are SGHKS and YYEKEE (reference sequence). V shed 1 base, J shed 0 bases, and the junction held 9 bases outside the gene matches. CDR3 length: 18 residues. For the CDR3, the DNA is TGTGCCAGCAGCTTGACTAGCGGGAGTAGTCGGACCTCCTACGAGCAGTACTTC. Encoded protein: CASSLTSGSSRTSYEQYF.

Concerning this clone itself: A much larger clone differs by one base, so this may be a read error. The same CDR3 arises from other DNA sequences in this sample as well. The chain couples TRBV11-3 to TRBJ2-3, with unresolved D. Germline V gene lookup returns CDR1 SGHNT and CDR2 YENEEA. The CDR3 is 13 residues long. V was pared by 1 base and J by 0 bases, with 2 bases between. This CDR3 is CASSLGSTDTQYF. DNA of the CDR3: TGTGCCAGCAGCTTAGGGAGCACAGATACGCAGTATTTT.

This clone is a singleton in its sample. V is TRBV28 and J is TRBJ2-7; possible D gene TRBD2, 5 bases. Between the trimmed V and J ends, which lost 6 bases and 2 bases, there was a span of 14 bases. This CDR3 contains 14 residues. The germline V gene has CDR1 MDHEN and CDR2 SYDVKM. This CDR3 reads CASRNHGVTYEQYF. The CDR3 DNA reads TGTGCCAGCAGAAATCACGGGGTAACCTACGAGCAGTACTTC.

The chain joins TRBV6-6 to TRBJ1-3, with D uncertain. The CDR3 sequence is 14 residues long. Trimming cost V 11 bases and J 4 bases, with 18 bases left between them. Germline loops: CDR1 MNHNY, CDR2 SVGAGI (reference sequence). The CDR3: CAANQGRSGNTIYF. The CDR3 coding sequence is TGTGCCGCCAACCAAGGGCGTTCGGGAAACACCATATATTTT.

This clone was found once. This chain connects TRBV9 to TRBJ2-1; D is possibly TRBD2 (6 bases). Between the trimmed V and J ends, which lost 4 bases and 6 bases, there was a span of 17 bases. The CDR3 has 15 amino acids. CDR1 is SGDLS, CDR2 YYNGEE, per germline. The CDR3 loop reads CASSPGERVGNEQFF. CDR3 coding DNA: TGTGCCAGCAGCCCCGGGGAGCGGGTGGGCAATGAGCAGTTCTTC.

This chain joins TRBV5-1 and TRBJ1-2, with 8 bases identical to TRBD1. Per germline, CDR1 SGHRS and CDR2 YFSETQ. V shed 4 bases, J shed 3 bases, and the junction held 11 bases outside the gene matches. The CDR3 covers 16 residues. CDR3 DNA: TGCGCCAGCAGCCCCAGACAGGGGCCTAGGGACTATGGCTACACCTTC. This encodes CASSPRQGPRDYGYTF.

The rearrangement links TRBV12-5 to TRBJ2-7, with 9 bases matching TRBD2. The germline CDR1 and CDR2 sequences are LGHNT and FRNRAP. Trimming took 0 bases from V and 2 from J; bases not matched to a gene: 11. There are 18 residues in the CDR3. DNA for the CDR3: TGTGCTAGTGGTTTGGTCCAAAGATGGCGGGAGGGGGCCTACGAGCAGTACTTC. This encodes CASGLVQRWREGAYEQYF. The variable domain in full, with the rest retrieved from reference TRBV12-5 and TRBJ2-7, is DARVTQTPRHKVTEMGQEVTMRCQPILGHNTVFWYRQTMMQGLELLAYFRNRAPLDDSGMPKDRFSAEMPDATLATLKIQPSEPRDSAVYFCASGLVQRWREGAYEQYFGPGTRLTVT.

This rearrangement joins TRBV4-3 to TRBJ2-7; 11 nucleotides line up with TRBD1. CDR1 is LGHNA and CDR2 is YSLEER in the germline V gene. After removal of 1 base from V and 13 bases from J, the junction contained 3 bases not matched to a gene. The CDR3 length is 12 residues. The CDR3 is CASSQGTGGIYF. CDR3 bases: TGCGCCAGCAGCCAAGGGACAGGGGGCATCTACTTC.

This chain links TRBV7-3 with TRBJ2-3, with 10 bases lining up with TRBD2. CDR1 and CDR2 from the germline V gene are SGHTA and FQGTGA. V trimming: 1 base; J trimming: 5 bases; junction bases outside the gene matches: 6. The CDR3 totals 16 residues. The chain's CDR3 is CASSLNQAGGGDTQYF. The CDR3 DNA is TGTGCCAGCAGCTTAAACCAAGCGGGAGGGGGAGATACGCAGTATTTT.

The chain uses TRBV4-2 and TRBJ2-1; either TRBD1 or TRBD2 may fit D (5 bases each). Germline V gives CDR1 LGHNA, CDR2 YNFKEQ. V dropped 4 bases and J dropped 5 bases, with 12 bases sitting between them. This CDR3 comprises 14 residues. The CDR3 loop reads CASSLPGTHNEQFF. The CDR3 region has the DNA TGTGCCAGCAGCCTGCCCGGGACCCACAATGAGCAGTTCTTC.

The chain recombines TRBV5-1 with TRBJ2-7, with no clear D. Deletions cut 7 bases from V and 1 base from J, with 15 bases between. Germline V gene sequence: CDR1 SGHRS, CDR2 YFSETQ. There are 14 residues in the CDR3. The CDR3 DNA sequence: TGCGCCAGCGCGACACCCGACGGTTCCTACGAGCAGTACTTC. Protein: CASATPDGSYEQYF.

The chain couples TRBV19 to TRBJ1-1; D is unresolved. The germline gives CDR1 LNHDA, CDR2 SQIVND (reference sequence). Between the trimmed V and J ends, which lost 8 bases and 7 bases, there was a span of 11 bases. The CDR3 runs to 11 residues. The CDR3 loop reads CASGAWSEAFF. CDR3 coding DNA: TGTGCCAGTGGAGCTTGGAGTGAAGCTTTCTTT.

The CDR3 loop is CASSYSAGTTYEQYF. CDR3 in DNA: TGTGCCAGCAGTTACTCGGCAGGGACCACCTACGAGCAGTACTTC. V is TRBV6-6 and J is TRBJ2-7, with D perhaps given as TRBD1 or TRBD2 (5 bases each). The CDR3 extends over 15 amino acids. Germline V lookup: CDR1 MNHNY, CDR2 SVGAGI (reference sequence). Trimming removed 0 bases at V and 2 bases at J, with 11 bases between.

In DNA, the CDR3 is TGTGCCACCAGCAGAGAGAGAGGGTACTACGAGCAGTACTTC. Amino acid sequence: CATSRERGYYEQYF. The chain has TRBV15 and TRBJ2-7, with D perhaps matching TRBD2 (5 bases). V was pared by 0 bases and J by 3 bases, with 9 bases between. This CDR3 comprises 14 residues. Germline CDR1 LNHNV, CDR2 YYDKDF (reference sequence).

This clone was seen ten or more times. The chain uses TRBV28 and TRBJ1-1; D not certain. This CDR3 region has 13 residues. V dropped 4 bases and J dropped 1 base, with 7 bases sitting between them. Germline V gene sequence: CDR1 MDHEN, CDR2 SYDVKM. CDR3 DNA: TGTGCCAGCAGTTCAAATCCGAACACTGAAGCTTTCTTT. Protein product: CASSSNPNTEAFF.

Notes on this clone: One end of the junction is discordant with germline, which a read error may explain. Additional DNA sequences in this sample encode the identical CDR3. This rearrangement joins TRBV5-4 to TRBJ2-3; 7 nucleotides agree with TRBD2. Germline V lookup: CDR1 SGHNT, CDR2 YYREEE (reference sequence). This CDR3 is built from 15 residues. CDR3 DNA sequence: TGTGCCAGCAGCACCGGACTAGGGCGCACAGATACGCAATATTTT. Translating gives CASSTGLGRTDTQYF.

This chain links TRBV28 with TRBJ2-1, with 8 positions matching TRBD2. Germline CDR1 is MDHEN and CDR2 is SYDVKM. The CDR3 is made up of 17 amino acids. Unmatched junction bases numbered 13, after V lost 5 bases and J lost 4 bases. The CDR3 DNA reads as TGTGCCAGCAGTCTCGCTCTCGGGGCGGGGGGTTACAATGAGCAGTTCTTC. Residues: CASSLALGAGGYNEQFF.

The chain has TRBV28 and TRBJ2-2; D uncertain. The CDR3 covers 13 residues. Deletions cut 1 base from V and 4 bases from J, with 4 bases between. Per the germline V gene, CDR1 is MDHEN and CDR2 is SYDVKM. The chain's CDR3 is CASSLFGTGELFF. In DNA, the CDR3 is TGTGCCAGCAGTTTATTCGGCACCGGGGAGCTGTTTTTT.

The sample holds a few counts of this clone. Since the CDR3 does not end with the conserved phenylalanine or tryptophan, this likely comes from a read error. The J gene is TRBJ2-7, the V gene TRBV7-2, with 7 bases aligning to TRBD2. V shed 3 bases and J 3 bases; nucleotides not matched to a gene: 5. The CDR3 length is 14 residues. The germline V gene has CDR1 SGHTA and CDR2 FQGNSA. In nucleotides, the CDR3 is TGTGCCAGCAGCTTGGGCGGGAGCCTCTACGAGCAGTACTTA. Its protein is CASSLGGSLYEQYL.

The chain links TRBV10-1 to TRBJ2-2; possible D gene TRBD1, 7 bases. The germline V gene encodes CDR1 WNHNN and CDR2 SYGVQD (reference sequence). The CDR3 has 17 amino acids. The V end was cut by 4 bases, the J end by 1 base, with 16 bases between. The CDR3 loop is CASSGPTGTLNTGELFF. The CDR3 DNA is TGCGCCAGCAGTGGGCCGACAGGGACTTTGAACACCGGGGAGCTGTTTTTT.